A single sample gave rise to the 24 T cell receptor beta chains below, sequenced in a study of CD4 T cells in relation to SARS-CoV-2 and coronaviruses. These receptors have no known antigen. Clones were read by immunoSEQ multiplex PCR, and TCRdb kept only the in-frame ones, dropping some. The sample contains under 20,000 clones, 78% of which appear only once. Unexposed donor CD4+ T cells date from about 2011-2018, before the COVID-19 pandemic. CD4+ T cells were isolated from the cells after about nine days of culture. The sequencing sample was made of CD4+ T cells from PBMCs, cultured in vitro. The source of these receptors is a human donor in good health.

This clone showed up just a few times. The J gene is TRBJ1-2, the V gene TRBV5-4, with 9 bases that match TRBD1. J gave up 1 base and V 4 bases, and 8 bases lay outside the gene matches. The CDR3 loop spans 16 amino acids. Germline lookup yields CDR1 SGHNT and CDR2 YYREEE (reference sequence). The chain's CDR3 is CASSGDRDAHNYGYTF. The CDR3 nucleotides are TGTGCCAGCAGCGGGGACAGGGATGCGCATAACTATGGCTACACCTTC. Based on the CDR3 plus reference TRBV5-4 and TRBJ1-2, the full variable domain is ETGVTQSPTHLIKTRGQQVTLRCSSQSGHNTVSWYQQALGQGPQFIFQYYREEENGRGNFPPRFSGLQFPNYSSELNVNALELDDSALYLCASSGDRDAHNYGYTFGSGTRLTVV.

The chain is built from TRBV6-1 and TRBJ1-2; D not resolved. Trimming took 2 bases from V and 4 from J, leaving 5 bases between them. This CDR3 has 12 residues. Germline assignment: CDR1 MNHNS and CDR2 SASEGT. CDR3 DNA: TGTGCCAGCAGTGAATCTAGCTATGGCTACACCTTC. Its translation is CASSESSYGYTF.

The gene calls are TRBV30 and TRBJ1-2, with 7 bases aligning to TRBD1. Trimming took 5 bases from V and 4 from J; bases not matched to a gene: 4. This CDR3 is 12 amino acids long. The germline V gene has CDR1 GTSNPN and CDR2 SVGIG (reference sequence). CDR3 nucleotides: TGTGCCTGGGCAGGGGGTGGCTATGGCTACACCTTC. Translating it yields CAWAGGGYGYTF.

This clone was detected only once. The chain is built from TRBV28 and TRBJ2-2, with D possibly being TRBD2 (6 bases). Per the germline V gene, CDR1 is MDHEN and CDR2 is SYDVKM. V was shortened by 10 bases and J by 3 bases, with 27 bases between the two germline ends. The CDR3 totals 18 residues. The CDR3 DNA is TGTGCCACCCTGAAGGAGGGTCCAGGGTCAACGCACACCGGGGAGCTGTTTTTT. Its translation is CATLKEGPGSTHTGELFF. Based on the CDR3 plus reference TRBV28 and TRBJ2-2, the full variable domain is DVKVTQSSRYLVKRTGEKVFLECVQDMDHENMFWYRQDPGLGLRLIYFSYDVKMKEKGDIPEGYSVSREKKERFSLILESASTNQTSMYLCATLKEGPGSTHTGELFFGEGSRLTVL.

J is TRBJ2-3 and V is TRBV6-5, with D unclear. This CDR3 comprises 12 residues. Germline V gives CDR1 MNHEY, CDR2 SVGAGI. The V and J ends lost 2 bases and 8 bases respectively, with 8 bases between them. The CDR3 DNA follows: TGTGCCAGCAGTTACGAGCTCGGTACGCAGTATTTT. It yields the protein CASSYELGTQYF.

The chain recombines TRBV13 with TRBJ1-4, with D uncertain. This CDR3 region has 12 residues. The V and J ends lost 3 bases and 6 bases respectively, with 5 bases between them. Germline CDR1 and CDR2: PRHDT and FYEKMQ (reference sequence). Here the CDR3 DNA reads TGTGCCAGCAGCTTCCAGTATGAAAAACTGTTTTTT. This sequence encodes CASSFQYEKLFF.

This sequence joins TRBV28 and TRBJ2-5; 9 nucleotides agree with TRBD2. This CDR3 region has 12 residues. CDR1 and CDR2 from the germline V gene are MDHEN and SYDVKM. V was clipped by 9 bases and J by 6 bases; unmatched bases: 5. CDR3 sequence reads: CASSGSVKTQYF. Here the CDR3 DNA reads TGTGCCAGTAGCGGGAGTGTGAAGACCCAGTACTTC.

The J gene is TRBJ2-5, the V gene TRBV5-4, with TRBD2 matching 7 bases. V dropped 4 bases and J dropped 3; count of bases not matched to a gene: 18. Germline CDR1 and CDR2: SGHNT and YYREEE (reference sequence). The CDR3 has 18 residues. CDR3: CASSGGLGGSNIKETQYF. In nucleotides, the CDR3 is TGTGCCAGCAGCGGAGGTCTTGGCGGGAGTAACATAAAAGAGACCCAGTACTTC.

The CDR3 DNA follows: TGTGCCAGCTCTCCCGGGACAGGGGGCGAGAGCACTGAAGCTTTCTTT. This gives the protein CASSPGTGGESTEAFF. V and J are TRBV18 and TRBJ1-1, with 12 bases identical to TRBD1. The germline V gene encodes CDR1 KGHSH and CDR2 LQKENI. The V segment lost 6 bases and the J segment 4 bases; nucleotides outside the gene matches: 9. The CDR3 has 16 residues.

The CDR3 nucleotides are TGTGCCAGCAGTCCAACGGAGCTAGCCAAAAACATTCAGTACTTC. Its translation is CASSPTELAKNIQYF. The V and J genes are TRBV7-8 and TRBJ2-4; D is unresolved. From germline, CDR1 is SGHVS and CDR2 FQNEAQ. This CDR3 is 15 amino acids long. Trimming shortened V by 6 bases and J by 0 bases, and 12 bases separated the two germline ends.

The CDR3 here is CATSDGGGSEAFF. CDR3 DNA sequence: TGTGCCACCAGTGATGGAGGCGGTTCTGAAGCTTTCTTT. V and J are TRBV24-1 and TRBJ1-1; D uncertain. Germline V gene data show CDR1 as KGHDR and CDR2 as SFDVKD. V was trimmed by 3 bases and J by 6 bases, leaving 10 bases between them. CDR3 length: 13 amino acids.

The chain combines TRBV2 with TRBJ1-6, with D possibly matching TRBD1 (5 bases). This CDR3 is 11 amino acids long. Germline V gives CDR1 SNHLY, CDR2 FYNNEI. Trimming pared 8 bases from V and 10 bases from J, leaving 9 bases between. CDR3 DNA: TGTGCCAGCGGGGACCTATCACCCCTCCACTTT. This sequence encodes CASGDLSPLHF.

This clone was observed a few times. The V and J genes are TRBV13 and TRBJ1-4, with TRBD1 as a possible D gene (5 bases). There are 14 residues in the CDR3. Germline CDR1 reads PRHDT; CDR2 reads FYEKMQ (reference sequence). Trimming pared 7 bases from V and 2 bases from J, leaving 11 bases between. CDR3 amino acids: CASTPGGTNEKLFF. The CDR3 DNA reads TGTGCCAGCACCCCGGGGGGGACTAATGAAAAACTGTTTTTT.

This clone was seen a few times. This chain joins TRBV29-1 and TRBJ2-7; D gene ambiguous. V was trimmed by 5 bases and J by 1 base, leaving 6 bases between them. This CDR3 has 11 amino acids. CDR1 SQVTM and CDR2 ANQGSEA come from the germline V gene. The CDR3 reads CSVTSSYEQYF. In DNA, the CDR3 is TGCAGCGTTACCAGTTCCTACGAGCAGTACTTC.

This clone was recorded a few times. The chain recombines TRBV12-3 or TRBV12-4 with TRBJ1-6; D gene uncertain. The CDR3 runs 13 residues. V gave up 5 bases and J gave up 10 bases, with 12 bases separating them. CDR3 sequence (DNA): TGTGCCAGCAGTCGTAACTTTGAATCACCCCTCCACTTT. Translation gives CASSRNFESPLHF.

This rearrangement joins TRBV5-1 to TRBJ2-7, with D possibly matching TRBD2 (6 bases). The CDR3 sequence is 14 residues long. V was cut by 1 base and J by 2 bases, with 10 bases left in between. The germline gives CDR1 SGHRS, CDR2 YFSETQ. The CDR3: CASSLSGEPYEQYF. In DNA, the CDR3 is TGCGCCAGCAGCTTGTCGGGAGAACCCTACGAGCAGTACTTC.

The rearrangement uses TRBV5-1 and TRBJ1-4; no clear D. This CDR3 region has 15 residues. The ends were cut back, 4 bases at V and 4 bases at J, with 14 bases in the middle. Germline loops: CDR1 SGHRS, CDR2 YFSETQ. The CDR3 protein is CASSRTAEINEKLFF. The CDR3 nucleotides read TGCGCCAGCAGCCGGACCGCCGAGATTAATGAAAAACTGTTTTTT.

The V gene is TRBV11-3, the J gene TRBJ2-3; D is possibly TRBD1 (7 bases). This CDR3 is built from 16 residues. The germline CDR1 and CDR2 sequences are SGHNT and YENEEA. V lost 5 bases, J lost 1 base, and 16 bases lay in between. CDR3: CASSQWRGRGTDTQYF. DNA of the CDR3: TGTGCCAGCAGCCAATGGAGGGGGCGAGGCACAGATACGCAGTATTTT.

The chain employs TRBV6-5 and TRBJ1-1; 10 positions match TRBD1. The J segment lost 2 bases and the V segment lost 6 bases, leaving 6 bases of the junction unmatched. The CDR3 covers 15 residues. Germline CDR1 MNHEY, CDR2 SVGAGI. The CDR3: CASRSGTGANTEAFF. The CDR3 DNA is TGTGCCAGCAGGTCCGGGACAGGGGCTAACACTGAAGCTTTCTTT.

This chain connects TRBV30 to TRBJ1-1; possible D gene TRBD1, 5 bases. The V and J ends lost 2 bases and 6 bases respectively, with 10 bases between them. Germline V gene sequence: CDR1 GTSNPN, CDR2 SVGIG (reference sequence). This CDR3 region has 12 residues. CDR3 bases: TGTGCCTGGAGTTGGGGGGGTTCTGAAGCTTTCTTT. Translating gives CAWSWGGSEAFF.

The chain is built from TRBV7-9 and TRBJ2-3; D is perhaps TRBD1 (6 bases). V lost 2 bases, J lost 2 bases, and 8 bases lay in between. The CDR3 extends over 14 amino acids. Germline V CDR1 and CDR2: SEHNR, FQNEAQ (reference sequence). CDR3 region: CASSLTGPTDTQYF. For the CDR3, the DNA is TGTGCCAGCAGCTTAACAGGGCCCACAGATACGCAGTATTTT.

The genes are TRBV27 and TRBJ2-2; perhaps TRBD2 as D (5 bases). The CDR3 length is 17 residues. Germline V gene sequence: CDR1 MNHEY, CDR2 SMNVEV (reference sequence). Trimming removed 10 bases at V and 4 bases at J, with 25 bases between. The CDR3 DNA follows: TGTGCCACCACGGGAATCTCGGCTGGTAGAAGCACCGGGGAGCTGTTTTTT. Amino acids: CATTGISAGRSTGELFF.

V and J are TRBV28 and TRBJ2-1, with 12 bases lining up with TRBD2. The CDR3 runs to 18 residues. Germline CDR1 is MDHEN and CDR2 is SYDVKM. J gave up 0 bases and V 4 bases, and 7 bases lay outside the gene matches. The CDR3, as DNA: TGTGCCAGCAGTTGGGGACTAGCGGGTAGAAGCTCCTACAATGAGCAGTTCTTC. It translates to CASSWGLAGRSSYNEQFF.

This CDR3 reads CASSIDVAGYLGGQPQHF. The CDR3, as DNA: TGTGCCAGTAGTATAGATGTGGCAGGGTATCTCGGCGGTCAGCCCCAGCATTTT. J is TRBJ1-5 and V is TRBV19; weak D call: TRBD1 (5 bases). CDR1 and CDR2 (germline): LNHDA, SQIVND (reference sequence). Trimming took off 0 bases at V and 6 bases at J, with 21 bases between the two ends. This CDR3 contains 18 residues.